The 14 T cell receptor beta chains below come from one sample, sequenced in a study of beta chain features in type 1 diabetes. Isolated RNA was reverse transcribed in full, so expressed TCRB transcripts were sequenced. Sequenced by immunoSEQ multiplex PCR; TCRdb stores in-frame clones only, minus some. The sample records about 900,000 clones, roughly a sixth being singletons. The source material was naive CD4+ T cells from blood. The receptors come from a woman under 30 in good health.

This clone was counted only a few times. This chain links TRBV28 with TRBJ1-2, with D possibly TRBD1 on 6 matching bases. CDR3 length: 13 residues. The V end was cut by 6 bases, the J end by 2 bases, with 10 bases between. Germline CDR1 and CDR2: MDHEN and SYDVKM. The CDR3 DNA reads TGTGCCAGCAGCTCGGGGACAAACTATGGCTACACCTTC. Protein product: CASSSGTNYGYTF.

A few counts support this clone. V usage is TRBV6-6 and J usage is TRBJ2-5; D remains unclear. Deletions cut 4 bases from V and 1 base from J, with 4 bases between. CDR1 is MNHNY and CDR2 is SVGAGI in the germline V gene (reference sequence). This CDR3 has 12 residues. The CDR3 loop is CASSWGQETQYF. CDR3 DNA: TGTGCCAGCAGTTGGGGCCAAGAGACCCAGTACTTC.

The chain couples TRBV7-8 to TRBJ2-5; D possibly corresponds to TRBD2 (5 bases). The CDR3 length is 14 residues. V was clipped by 4 bases and J by 5 bases, with 14 bases between them. CDR1 is SGHVS and CDR2 is FQNEAQ in the germline V gene. The CDR3 nucleotides are TGTGCCAGCAGCTCACTAGTCTCCGCGGAGACCCAGTACTTC. Protein: CASSSLVSAETQYF.

This clone was detected only a few times. The chain uses TRBV10-3 and TRBJ2-7; TRBD2 matches at 14 bases. Germline V gene data show CDR1 as ENHRY and CDR2 as SYGVKD. The CDR3 has 16 amino acids. V lost 5 bases and J lost 2; bases outside the gene matches: 5. The DNA of the CDR3 is TGTGCCATCAGTCGGACTAGCGGGAGGCGTACCTACGAGCAGTACTTC. Translating gives CAISRTSGRRTYEQYF.

The V and J genes are TRBV7-2 and TRBJ1-1, with 7 bases identical to TRBD1. The CDR3 contains 14 residues. V lost 10 bases, J lost 0 bases, and 8 bases stayed unmatched. The V gene's germline CDR1 is SGHTA and CDR2 FQGNSA. CDR3: CATFHRGLNTEAFF. The CDR3, as DNA: TGTGCCACCTTTCACAGGGGCTTGAACACTGAAGCTTTCTTT. Looking up the rest from reference TRBV7-2 and TRBJ1-1 gives the full variable domain: GAGVSQSPSNKVTEKGKDVELRCDPISGHTALYWYRQSLGQGLEFLIYFQGNSAPDKSGLPSDRFSAERTGGSVSTLTIQRTQQEDSAVYLCATFHRGLNTEAFFGQGTRLTVV.

This clone was detected only a few times. V usage is TRBV15 and J usage is TRBJ2-7, with TRBD2 identical over 9 bases. CDR3 size: 15 residues. J was trimmed by 2 bases and V by 1 base; bases with no gene match: 3. CDR1 LNHNV and CDR2 YYDKDF come from the germline V gene (reference sequence). CDR3 protein: CATSRGTSVPYEQYF. DNA for the CDR3: TGTGCCACCAGCAGAGGGACTAGCGTACCCTACGAGCAGTACTTC.

This clone was seen a few times. V usage is TRBV5-1 and J usage is TRBJ2-5, with 7 bases that match TRBD1. Germline V lookup: CDR1 SGHRS, CDR2 YFSETQ. The V gene end was trimmed by 2 bases and the J gene end by 5 bases; junction bases not matched to a gene: 6. CDR3 size: 14 residues. CDR3 sequence reads: CASSLTGAVETQYF. For the CDR3, the DNA is TGCGCCAGCAGCTTAACAGGGGCGGTGGAGACCCAGTACTTC.

This clone was counted a few times. The chain is built from TRBV19 and TRBJ1-2, with D maybe TRBD1 (5 bases). Per the germline V gene, CDR1 is LNHDA and CDR2 is SQIVND (reference sequence). With 10 bases removed from V and 8 bases from J, the gap between germline ends came to 14 bases. This CDR3 has 11 residues. CDR3 protein: CATAVEGGYTF. In DNA form, the CDR3 reads TGTGCCACCGCCGTGGAGGGGGGCTACACCTTC.

This clone has a handful of counts. Other DNA sequences in this sample translate to the same CDR3. The chain joins TRBV2 to TRBJ1-2, with D tentatively TRBD1 (5 bases). This CDR3 is built from 13 residues. Germline V gene sequence: CDR1 SNHLY, CDR2 FYNNEI. The V end was cut by 3 bases, the J end by 3 bases, with 8 bases between. This CDR3 reads CASSEGRDYGYTF. CDR3 nucleotide sequence: TGTGCCAGCAGTGAGGGCAGGGACTATGGCTACACCTTC.

With respect to this clone: The same CDR3 also results from other DNA sequences found in this sample. The chain joins TRBV28 to TRBJ1-1; D is undetermined. V shed 3 bases and J shed 1 base, with 12 bases lying between them. CDR1 is MDHEN, CDR2 SYDVKM, per germline. This CDR3 is built from 15 residues. CDR3 region: CASSFPGSGNTEAFF. CDR3 nucleotide sequence: TGTGCCAGCAGTTTTCCCGGATCGGGGAACACTGAAGCTTTCTTT.

V usage is TRBV10-3 and J usage is TRBJ2-5; 7 bases are a match to TRBD2. This CDR3 region has 18 residues. Unmatched junction bases numbered 15, after V lost 0 bases and J lost 5 bases. Germline CDR1 is ENHRY and CDR2 is SYGVKD. Here the CDR3 reads CAISESVRFSGPEETQYF. CDR3 coding DNA: TGTGCCATCAGTGAGTCGGTTCGGTTTAGCGGGCCCGAGGAGACCCAGTACTTC.

This clone has just one count. The chain recombines TRBV28 with TRBJ2-7, with 9 bases fitting TRBD2. V lost 8 bases to trimming and J lost 3 bases; unmatched junction nucleotides: 11. The CDR3 is 15 amino acids. In germline, CDR1 is MDHEN, CDR2 SYDVKM. CDR3 residues: CASQSAGGNIYEQYF. The CDR3 coding sequence is TGTGCCAGCCAAAGTGCGGGGGGGAACATCTACGAGCAGTACTTC.

This clone has only a few counts. The chain is built from TRBV9 and TRBJ2-3; D might be TRBD1 or TRBD2, each matching 5 bases. The V and J ends lost 3 bases and 5 bases respectively, with 13 bases between them. The CDR3 spans 14 residues. Looked up from germline, CDR1 is SGDLS and CDR2 is YYNGEE. The CDR3 DNA reads as TGTGCCAGCAGCGCCGGGGCCGGCGAAGATACGCAGTATTTT. Protein: CASSAGAGEDTQYF.

V usage is TRBV2 and J usage is TRBJ2-5; TRBD1 is a possible D gene (6 bases). Trimming removed 4 bases at V and 4 bases at J, with 10 bases between. The germline CDR1 and CDR2 sequences are SNHLY and FYNNEI. The CDR3 totals 13 residues. DNA of the CDR3: TGTGCCAGCAGTGCACAGGGAGCAGAGACCCAGTACTTC. This gives the protein CASSAQGAETQYF.